This TCR beta chain was documented in a study of blood T cell repertoires in COVID-19. The CDR3 totals 16 residues. V lost 0 bases and J lost 6, with 15 bases in between. Per germline, CDR1 LNHNV and CDR2 YYDKDF (reference sequence). Here immunoSEQ multiplex PCR was the method, and the copy in TCRdb shows in-frame clones only, minus some. The sample lists roughly 240,000 clones, 70% to 85% occurring once. This clonotype was obtained from a woman older than 75 with acute or convalescent COVID-19. This rearrangement joins TRBV15 to TRBJ1-5; the D is unclear. The sample consisted of peripheral blood. CDR3 nucleotides: TGTGCCACCAGCAGAGATAGGTACAGTGTCTCTCAGCCCCAGCATTTT. It yields the protein CATSRDRYSVSQPQHF.